Following are 23 T cell receptor beta chains from one sample sequenced in a study of blood T cell repertoires in COVID-19 (dated by TCRdb to 2019 to 2021). Library method: the immunoSEQ multiplex PCR assay. TCRdb re-hosts the immuneACCESS table, in-frame sequences only. Its copies lack some clones; in the studies checked, an unresolved V gene accounts for under half of them, and the cause for the rest is not known. The sample includes about 310,000 clones, with roughly 87% observed a single time. The ten largest account for 1% of the sample. The specimen was peripheral blood. All receptors derive from a man aged 50 to 59 with active or convalescent COVID-19.

This clone occurred once. V gene TRBV2 combines with J gene TRBJ1-5; TRBD1 is a possible D gene (6 bases). V lost 1 base, J lost 6 bases, and 10 bases lay in between. The CDR3 length is 14 residues. CDR1 and CDR2 from the germline V gene are SNHLY and FYNNEI. CDR3 sequence: CASSEGGRGQPQHF. The DNA of the CDR3 is TGTGCCAGCAGTGAAGGGGGCAGGGGTCAGCCCCAGCATTTT.

J is TRBJ2-2 and V is TRBV10-3, with 8 nucleotides matching TRBD1. After removal of 0 bases from V and 5 bases from J, the junction contained 2 bases not matched to a gene. Germline V gene data show CDR1 as ENHRY and CDR2 as SYGVKD. The CDR3 spans 15 residues. The CDR3 region has the DNA TGTGCCATCAGTGAGTCAAGACAGGGGACCGGGGAGCTGTTTTTT. This gives the protein CAISESRQGTGELFF.

The chain has TRBV11-2 and TRBJ2-7; a weak D match, TRBD1 (6 bases). Germline CDR1 and CDR2: SGHAT and FQNNGV. The CDR3 consists of 15 residues. V was trimmed by 2 bases and J by 0 bases, leaving 11 bases between them. Here the CDR3 DNA reads TGTGCCAGCAGCTTAAACAGGGAGAGCTCCTACGAGCAGTACTTC. The encoded protein is CASSLNRESSYEQYF. The full variable domain, with the rest looked up from reference TRBV11-2 and TRBJ2-7, is EAGVAQSPRYKIIEKRQSVAFWCNPISGHATLYWYQQILGQGPKLLIQFQNNGVVDDSQLPKDRFSAERLKGVDSTLKIQPAKLEDSAVYLCASSLNRESSYEQYFGPGTRLTVT.

The chain uses TRBV30 and TRBJ1-5; D possibly corresponds to TRBD1 (5 bases). Germline CDR1 reads GTSNPN; CDR2 reads SVGIG (reference sequence). Trimming removed 2 bases from V and 5 bases from J, with 25 bases in between. This CDR3 spans 18 amino acids. The CDR3 loop is CAWSYGTLRRLIDQPQHF. The CDR3 DNA follows: TGTGCCTGGAGTTACGGGACTTTACGGCGGCTGATCGATCAGCCCCAGCATTTT.

The V and J genes are TRBV18 and TRBJ1-4; TRBD1 matches 7 bases. Germline V lookup: CDR1 KGHSH, CDR2 LQKENI. The CDR3 consists of 16 residues. V trimming: 3 bases; J trimming: 4 bases; junction bases outside the gene matches: 8. CDR3 residues: CASSPTGTAHNEKLFF. Here the CDR3 DNA reads TGTGCCAGCTCACCCACGGGGACAGCACATAATGAAAAACTGTTTTTT.

This clone was seen only a few times. V and J are TRBV27 and TRBJ2-7; TRBD1 aligns across 10 bases. The germline gives CDR1 MNHEY, CDR2 SMNVEV (reference sequence). V shed 6 bases, J shed 5 bases, and the junction held 10 bases outside the gene matches. CDR3 length: 15 residues. CDR3 amino acids: CASSRAGTGANEQYF. The CDR3 DNA reads TGTGCCAGCAGCCGCGCCGGGACAGGGGCCAACGAGCAGTACTTC.

As DNA, the CDR3 is TGTGCCAGCAGTGATCCCGGACAGGGAGAGGAAGAGACCCAGTACTTC. This sequence encodes CASSDPGQGEEETQYF. This chain connects TRBV25-1 to TRBJ2-5, with 8 bases aligning to TRBD1. Germline CDR1 and CDR2: MGHDK and SYGVNS. With 3 bases clipped from V and 3 bases from J, the junction kept 9 bases outside the gene matches. CDR3 length equals 16 residues.

The chain links TRBV5-4 to TRBJ2-6; 11 nucleotides align to TRBD2. Germline CDR1 reads SGHNT; CDR2 reads YYREEE (reference sequence). The CDR3 consists of 16 residues. V was pared by 6 bases and J by 2 bases, with 4 bases of the junction left unmatched. DNA for the CDR3: TGTGCCAGCACCCTTAGCGGGGGGGCTGGGGCCAACGTCCTGACTTTC. It yields the protein CASTLSGGAGANVLTF. Full variable domain (remainder filled in from reference TRBV5-4 and TRBJ2-6): ETGVTQSPTHLIKTRGQQVTLRCSSQSGHNTVSWYQQALGQGPQFIFQYYREEENGRGNFPPRFSGLQFPNYSSELNVNALELDDSALYLCASTLSGGAGANVLTFGAGSRLTVL.

The chain carries TRBV4-3 and TRBJ1-4, with 8 bases aligning to TRBD1. V shed 5 bases and J 3 bases; nucleotides not matched to a gene: 5. Germline V gene sequence: CDR1 LGHNA, CDR2 YSLEER. There are 15 residues in the CDR3. As DNA, the CDR3 is TGCGCCAGCAGCTACGCGGACAGGGCTAATGAAAAACTGTTTTTT. Translating gives CASSYADRANEKLFF.

CDR3 nucleotide sequence: TGTGCCATCACCGACGGGTGGGATACGCAGTATTTT. This codes for CAITDGWDTQYF. The chain recombines TRBV10-3 with TRBJ2-3; D remains ambiguous. V dropped 7 bases and J dropped 6 bases, with 11 bases sitting between them. CDR1 and CDR2 from the germline V gene are ENHRY and SYGVKD. The CDR3 sequence is 12 residues long.

V is TRBV28 and J is TRBJ1-4, with D possibly being TRBD1 (6 bases). The germline CDR1 and CDR2 sequences are MDHEN and SYDVKM. Trimming cost V 7 bases and J 7 bases, with 13 bases left between them. The CDR3 spans 13 residues. CDR3 region: CASKDSDSEKLFF. CDR3 bases: TGTGCCAGCAAGGACAGCGATAGTGAAAAACTGTTTTTT.

The rearrangement links TRBV28 to TRBJ1-1; tentative D call: TRBD1 (5 bases). The V end was cut by 0 bases, the J end by 1 base, with 6 bases between. The CDR3 covers 14 residues. Germline CDR1 and CDR2: MDHEN and SYDVKM. The CDR3 bases are TGTGCCAGCAGTTTATGGACAGAGAACACTGAAGCTTTCTTT. This codes for CASSLWTENTEAFF.

The chain couples TRBV7-9 to TRBJ2-3, with TRBD1 matching over 10 bases. With V trimmed by 6 bases and J by 4 bases, 13 bases remained unmatched. Germline V gene sequence: CDR1 SEHNR, CDR2 FQNEAQ (reference sequence). The CDR3 sequence is 17 residues long. The chain's CDR3 is CASSFGQTGGWPDTQYF. As DNA, the CDR3 is TGTGCCAGCAGTTTTGGTCAGACAGGGGGCTGGCCAGATACGCAGTATTTT.

This chain joins TRBV3-1 (or the pseudogene TRBV3-2) and TRBJ2-1, with 12 bases identical to TRBD2. Germline values: CDR1 LGHDT, CDR2 YNNKEL (reference sequence). J lost 6 bases, V lost 1 base, and 4 bases had no gene match. CDR3 length equals 16 residues. The chain's CDR3 is CASSQATSGGRNEQFF. In nucleotides, the CDR3 is TGTGCCAGCAGCCAAGCTACTAGCGGGGGGCGCAATGAGCAGTTCTTC.

The gene calls are TRBV28 and TRBJ1-5, with D perhaps matching TRBD1 (5 bases). Looked up from germline, CDR1 is MDHEN and CDR2 is SYDVKM. CDR3 length: 14 residues. Between the trimmed V and J ends, which lost 3 bases and 7 bases, there was a span of 13 bases. The CDR3 region has the DNA TGTGCCAGCAGTTTGGTCGGGGAGGGGCAGCCCCAGCATTTT. Its translation: CASSLVGEGQPQHF. The whole variable domain, filled in from reference TRBV28 and TRBJ1-5, reads DVKVTQSSRYLVKRTGEKVFLECVQDMDHENMFWYRQDPGLGLRLIYFSYDVKMKEKGDIPEGYSVSREKKERFSLILESASTNQTSMYLCASSLVGEGQPQHFGDGTRLSIL.

This chain connects TRBV6-6 to TRBJ2-2; TRBD1 agrees at 8 bases. The CDR3 runs 14 residues. The junction had 4 bases not matched to a gene; V was cut back by 6 bases and J by 4 bases. Germline values: CDR1 MNHNY, CDR2 SVGAGI (reference sequence). The CDR3 reads CASRGQESTGELFF. The CDR3 bases are TGTGCCAGCAGGGGACAGGAAAGCACCGGGGAGCTGTTTTTT.

The chain has TRBV10-1 and TRBJ2-4; 8 nucleotides match TRBD1. V lost 6 bases, J lost 3 bases, and 10 bases stayed unmatched. Germline V gene data show CDR1 as WNHNN and CDR2 as SYGVQD (reference sequence). The CDR3 is 16 amino acids. The CDR3 sequence: CASRFQGASGKNIQYF. For the CDR3, the DNA is TGCGCCAGCAGGTTCCAGGGGGCATCGGGCAAAAACATTCAGTACTTC.

This chain uses TRBV5-1 with TRBJ2-5, with TRBD1 matching over 7 bases. V shed 5 bases and J 5 bases; nucleotides not matched to a gene: 9. The CDR3 extends over 14 amino acids. Germline assignment: CDR1 SGHRS and CDR2 YFSETQ. Here the CDR3 DNA reads TGCGCCAGCAGTAGGGAAGGGGGCCGGGAGACCCAGTACTTC. The encoded protein is CASSREGGRETQYF.

The V gene is TRBV28, the J gene TRBJ1-5; D unclear. Germline V lookup: CDR1 MDHEN, CDR2 SYDVKM. V was clipped by 7 bases and J by 5 bases, with 3 bases between them. The CDR3 loop spans 10 amino acids. CDR3 amino acids: CASIDQPQHF. The CDR3 region has the DNA TGTGCCAGCATCGATCAGCCCCAGCATTTT.

This rearrangement joins TRBV4-1 to TRBJ1-3; D may be TRBD1 (5 bases). V shed 4 bases and J shed 6 bases, with 10 bases lying between them. The CDR3 is 13 amino acids. CDR1 and CDR2 from the germline V gene are MGHRA and YSYEKL. CDR3 sequence reads: CASSPRDLNTIYF. The CDR3 region has the DNA TGCGCCAGCAGCCCCCGGGACTTAAACACCATATATTTT.

The chain links TRBV7-9 to TRBJ1-2; D is ambiguous. Trimming cost V 1 base and J 4 bases, with 19 bases left between them. CDR1 SEHNR and CDR2 FQNEAQ come from the germline V gene (reference sequence). This CDR3 is built from 17 residues. The CDR3 region is CASSLEESGSGSYGYTF. In DNA form, the CDR3 reads TGTGCCAGCAGCTTAGAGGAATCGGGATCGGGATCCTATGGCTACACCTTC. The full variable domain, rest sourced from reference TRBV7-9 and TRBJ1-2, is DTGVSQNPRHKITKRGQNVTFRCDPISEHNRLYWYRQTLGQGPEFLTYFQNEAQLEKSRLLSDRFSAERPKGSFSTLEIQRTEQGDSAMYLCASSLEESGSGSYGYTFGSGTRLTVV.

This chain uses TRBV5-4 with TRBJ1-6, with 9 bases fitting TRBD1. J lost 10 bases, V lost 0 bases, and 8 bases had no gene match. CDR1 is SGHNT, CDR2 YYREEE, per germline (reference sequence). This CDR3 region has 16 residues. CDR3 loop: CASSLGGQGGVSPLHF. The CDR3, as DNA: TGTGCCAGCAGCTTGGGGGGACAGGGAGGAGTATCACCCCTCCACTTT.

This chain uses TRBV30 with TRBJ2-1; 12 bases match TRBD2. The V segment lost 4 bases and the J segment 10 bases; nucleotides outside the gene matches: 5. Per the germline V gene, CDR1 is GTSNPN and CDR2 is SVGIG (reference sequence). CDR3 length equals 13 residues. The chain's CDR3 is CAWTSGRATEQFF. The CDR3 DNA reads as TGTGCCTGGACTAGCGGGAGGGCCACGGAGCAGTTCTTC.